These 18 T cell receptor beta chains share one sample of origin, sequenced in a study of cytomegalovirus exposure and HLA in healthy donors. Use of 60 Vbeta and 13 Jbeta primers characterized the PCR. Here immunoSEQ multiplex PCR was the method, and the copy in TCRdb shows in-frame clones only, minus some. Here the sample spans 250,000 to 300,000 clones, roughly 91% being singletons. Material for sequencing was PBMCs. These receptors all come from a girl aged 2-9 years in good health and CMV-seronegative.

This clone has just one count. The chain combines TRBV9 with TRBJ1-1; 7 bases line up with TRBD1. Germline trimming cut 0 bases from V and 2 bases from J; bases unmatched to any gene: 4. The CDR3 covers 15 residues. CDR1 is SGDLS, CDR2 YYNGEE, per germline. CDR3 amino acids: CASSVGTGSNTEAFF. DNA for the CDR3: TGTGCCAGCAGCGTAGGGACAGGTAGTAACACTGAAGCTTTCTTT.

The CDR3 region is CSVHTDSSYEQYF. The CDR3 DNA is TGCAGCGTTCATACGGACAGCTCCTACGAGCAGTACTTC. This chain links TRBV29-1 with TRBJ2-7, with a tentative D call TRBD1 (6 bases). Germline values: CDR1 SQVTM, CDR2 ANQGSEA. V dropped 5 bases and J dropped 0 bases, with 11 bases sitting between them. The CDR3 totals 13 residues.

The chain's CDR3 is CASSQVLQGRDQPQHF. CDR3 coding DNA: TGTGCCAGCAGCCAAGTATTACAGGGGCGGGATCAGCCCCAGCATTTT. This chain joins TRBV4-2 and TRBJ1-5; 7 positions match TRBD1. V lost 1 base to trimming and J lost 5 bases; unmatched junction nucleotides: 8. The CDR3 consists of 16 residues. Germline lookup yields CDR1 LGHNA and CDR2 YNFKEQ.

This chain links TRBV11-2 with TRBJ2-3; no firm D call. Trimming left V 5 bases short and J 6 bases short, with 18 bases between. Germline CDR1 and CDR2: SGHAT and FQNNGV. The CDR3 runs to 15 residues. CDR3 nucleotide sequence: TGTGCCAGCAGCACCAGACACTTACCGTCGGATACGCAGTATTTT. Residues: CASSTRHLPSDTQYF.

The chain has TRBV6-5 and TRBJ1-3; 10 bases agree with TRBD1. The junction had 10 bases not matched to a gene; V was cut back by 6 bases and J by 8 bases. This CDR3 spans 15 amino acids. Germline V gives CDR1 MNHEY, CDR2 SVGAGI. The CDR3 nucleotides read TGTGCCAGCAGGTACGACAGGGGGCAGATGGACACCATATATTTT. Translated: CASRYDRGQMDTIYF.

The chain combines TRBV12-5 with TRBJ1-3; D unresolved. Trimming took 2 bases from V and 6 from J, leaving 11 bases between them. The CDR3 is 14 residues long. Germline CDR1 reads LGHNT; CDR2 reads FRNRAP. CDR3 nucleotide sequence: TGTGCTAGTGGTTTGTTAGCTTCGGAAAACACCATATATTTT. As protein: CASGLLASENTIYF.

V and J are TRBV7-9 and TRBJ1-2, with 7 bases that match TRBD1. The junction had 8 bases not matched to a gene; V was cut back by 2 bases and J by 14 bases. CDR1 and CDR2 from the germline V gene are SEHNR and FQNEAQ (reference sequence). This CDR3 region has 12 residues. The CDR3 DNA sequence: TGTGCCAGCAGCTTACCCGTTGGGACAGCTACCTTC. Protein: CASSLPVGTATF.

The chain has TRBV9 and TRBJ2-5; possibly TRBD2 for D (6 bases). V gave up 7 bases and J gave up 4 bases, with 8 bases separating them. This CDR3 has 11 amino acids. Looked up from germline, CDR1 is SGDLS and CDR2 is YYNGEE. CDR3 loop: CASGRGETQYF. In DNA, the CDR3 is TGTGCCAGCGGGCGGGGAGAGACCCAGTACTTC.

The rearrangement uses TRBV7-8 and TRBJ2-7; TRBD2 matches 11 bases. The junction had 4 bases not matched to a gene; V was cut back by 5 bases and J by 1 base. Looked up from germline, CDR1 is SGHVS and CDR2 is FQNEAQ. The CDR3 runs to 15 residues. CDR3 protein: CASSSSGRASYEQYF. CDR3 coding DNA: TGTGCCAGCAGCAGTAGCGGGAGGGCTTCCTACGAGCAGTACTTC.

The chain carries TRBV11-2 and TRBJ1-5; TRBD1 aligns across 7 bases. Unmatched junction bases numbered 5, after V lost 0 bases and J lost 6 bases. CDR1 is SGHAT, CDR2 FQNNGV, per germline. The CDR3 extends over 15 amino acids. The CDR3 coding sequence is TGTGCCAGCAGCTTAGATGAGGGGGCAGGTCAGCCCCAGCATTTT. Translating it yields CASSLDEGAGQPQHF. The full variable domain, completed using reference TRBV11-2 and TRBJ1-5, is EAGVAQSPRYKIIEKRQSVAFWCNPISGHATLYWYQQILGQGPKLLIQFQNNGVVDDSQLPKDRFSAERLKGVDSTLKIQPAKLEDSAVYLCASSLDEGAGQPQHFGDGTRLSIL.

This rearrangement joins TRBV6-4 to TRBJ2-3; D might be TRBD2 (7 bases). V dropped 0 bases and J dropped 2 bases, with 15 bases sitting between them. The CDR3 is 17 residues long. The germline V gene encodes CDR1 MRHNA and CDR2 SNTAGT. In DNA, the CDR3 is TGTGCCAGCAGTGACTCGTTTGGGGGGGCGAACACAGATACGCAGTATTTT. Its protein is CASSDSFGGANTDTQYF.

DNA of the CDR3: TGTGCCATCAGTGAGTCGGGCAGTTTGGGTGAAAAACTGTTTTTT. It codes for CAISESGSLGEKLFF. The rearrangement joins TRBV10-3 to TRBJ1-4; D uncertain. CDR3 length: 15 residues. Deletions cut 0 bases from V and 7 bases from J, with 12 bases between. Germline V gene lookup returns CDR1 ENHRY and CDR2 SYGVKD.

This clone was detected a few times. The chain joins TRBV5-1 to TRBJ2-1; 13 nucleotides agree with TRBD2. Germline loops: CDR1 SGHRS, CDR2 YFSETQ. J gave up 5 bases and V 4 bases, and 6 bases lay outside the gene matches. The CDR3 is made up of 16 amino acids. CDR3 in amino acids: CASSMGLAGYNNEQFF. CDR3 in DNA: TGCGCCAGCAGCATGGGACTAGCGGGATATAACAATGAGCAGTTCTTC.

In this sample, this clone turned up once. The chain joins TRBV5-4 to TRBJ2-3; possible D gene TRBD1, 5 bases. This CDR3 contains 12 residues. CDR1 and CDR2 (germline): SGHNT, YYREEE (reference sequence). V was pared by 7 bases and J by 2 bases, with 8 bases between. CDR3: CASQGTTDTQYF. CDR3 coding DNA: TGTGCCAGCCAGGGTACCACAGATACGCAGTATTTT.

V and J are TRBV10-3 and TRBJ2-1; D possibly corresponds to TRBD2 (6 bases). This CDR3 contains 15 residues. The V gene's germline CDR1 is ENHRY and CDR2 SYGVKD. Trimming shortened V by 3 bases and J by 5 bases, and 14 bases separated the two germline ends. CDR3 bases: TGTGCCATCAGTGAATATGGAGGGCAAGACAATGAGCAGTTCTTC. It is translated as CAISEYGGQDNEQFF.

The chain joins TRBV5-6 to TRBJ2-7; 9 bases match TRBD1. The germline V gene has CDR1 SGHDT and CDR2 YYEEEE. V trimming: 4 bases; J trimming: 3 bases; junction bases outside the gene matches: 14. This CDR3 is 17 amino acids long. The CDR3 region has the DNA TGTGCCAGCAGCCAACCCCAGGGCAGGGACAGGGACTACGAGCAGTACTTC. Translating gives CASSQPQGRDRDYEQYF.

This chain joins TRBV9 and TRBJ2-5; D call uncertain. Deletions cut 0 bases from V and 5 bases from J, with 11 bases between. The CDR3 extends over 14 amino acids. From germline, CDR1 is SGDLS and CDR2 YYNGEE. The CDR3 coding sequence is TGTGCCAGCAGCGTAGCGGCTCTAGTTGAGACCCAGTACTTC. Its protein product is CASSVAALVETQYF.

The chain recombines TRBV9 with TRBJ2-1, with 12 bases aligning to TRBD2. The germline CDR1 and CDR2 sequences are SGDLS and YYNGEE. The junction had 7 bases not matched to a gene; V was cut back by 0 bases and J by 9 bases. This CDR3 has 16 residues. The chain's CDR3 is CASSVAPSGGAGEQFF. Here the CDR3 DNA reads TGTGCCAGCAGCGTAGCTCCTAGCGGGGGGGCCGGTGAGCAGTTCTTC.